This TCR beta chain emerged from a study of T cell changes during pregnancy in multiple sclerosis. CDR3 length: 16 residues. Germline V gives CDR1 MRHNA, CDR2 SNTAGT. V lost 0 bases and J 2 bases, leaving 13 bases between the germline ends. Profiled with immunoSEQ multiplex PCR; TCRdb holds only in-frame clones, not every one. The sample holds 73,000 or so clones, 75% to 90% seen once. The chain employs TRBV6-4 and TRBJ1-1, with D possibly TRBD1 on 5 matching bases. The specimen comprised peripheral blood, sampled after pregnancy. The clonotype was recovered from a female donor in good health, enrolled as a control in a pregnancy study. The CDR3 is CASSDSDGQGNTEAFF. The CDR3 nucleotides read TGTGCCAGCAGTGACTCGGATGGGCAGGGTAACACTGAAGCTTTCTTT.